The 13 T cell receptor beta chains below were found in one sample sequenced in a study of blood T cell repertoires in COVID-19. TCRdb's copy holds only in-frame clones and misses some; the assay was immunoSEQ multiplex PCR. The repertoire holds some 25,000 clones, with around 94% as singletons. Sequenced input: peripheral blood. All receptors derive from a woman in her 50s with active COVID-19.

This rearrangement joins TRBV6-6 to TRBJ2-1; 8 bases line up with TRBD2. V dropped 8 bases and J dropped 10; count of bases not matched to a gene: 16. The CDR3 extends over 15 amino acids. CDR1 is MNHNY and CDR2 is SVGAGI in the germline V gene (reference sequence). This CDR3 reads CASLSRGAGGREQFF. The CDR3 nucleotides read TGTGCCAGCCTTTCCCGGGGTGCGGGGGGCCGGGAGCAGTTCTTC.

The V call is TRBV4-1, the J call TRBJ2-7, with a weak D call TRBD1 (6 bases). Germline V lookup: CDR1 MGHRA, CDR2 YSYEKL. V was cut by 6 bases and J by 0 bases, with 18 bases left in between. This CDR3 has 16 amino acids. CDR3 in amino acids: CASSPTLVDSSYEQYV. In DNA, the CDR3 is TGCGCCAGCAGTCCTACTCTCGTGGACAGCTCCTACGAGCAGTACGTC.

The chain links TRBV7-8 to TRBJ1-5; 7 nucleotides agree with TRBD1. The CDR3 is 18 residues long. Germline CDR1 reads SGHVS; CDR2 reads FQNEAQ. V shed 5 bases, J shed 4 bases, and the junction held 17 bases outside the gene matches. The CDR3 loop reads CASSLGNPTGYGNQPQHF. For the CDR3, the DNA is TGTGCCAGCAGCCTAGGAAACCCGACAGGGTATGGGAATCAGCCCCAGCATTTT.

The V and J genes are TRBV5-6 and TRBJ2-1; no clear D gene. This CDR3 has 11 residues. The germline V gene encodes CDR1 SGHDT and CDR2 YYEEEE. V was clipped by 1 base and J by 9 bases, with 5 bases between them. This CDR3 reads CASSLRVEQFF. The CDR3 coding sequence is TGTGCCAGCAGCTTGAGAGTTGAGCAGTTCTTC.

The chain uses TRBV2 and TRBJ1-5; no reliable D call. Trimming took 3 bases from V and 5 from J, leaving 17 bases between them. The CDR3 consists of 16 residues. Germline V gene lookup returns CDR1 SNHLY and CDR2 FYNNEI. The CDR3 DNA reads as TGTGCCAGCAGTGAGGGCTATTTCTCCCCCGATCAGCCCCAGCATTTT. Its translation: CASSEGYFSPDQPQHF.

This chain connects TRBV5-6 to TRBJ1-2; D call uncertain. The CDR3 is 15 amino acids. Germline V CDR1 and CDR2: SGHDT, YYEEEE. Trimming took 5 bases from V and 6 from J, leaving 20 bases between them. The CDR3 DNA follows: TGTGCCAGCAGTTCTGTGAGCCCACCGACAAATGGCTACACCTTC. Translated, it gives CASSSVSPPTNGYTF. The full variable domain, rest sourced from reference TRBV5-6 and TRBJ1-2, is DAGVTQSPTHLIKTRGQQVTLRCSPKSGHDTVSWYQQALGQGPQFIFQYYEEEERQRGNFPDRFSGHQFPNYSSELNVNALLLGDSALYLCASSSVSPPTNGYTFGSGTRLTVV.

The V gene is TRBV6-2 or TRBV6-3, the J gene TRBJ2-3; 7 positions agree with TRBD1. CDR1 is MNHEY, CDR2 SVGEGT, per germline. The CDR3 extends over 15 amino acids. V gave up 4 bases and J gave up 4 bases; unmatched junction bases: 8. CDR3 DNA sequence: TGTGCCAGCAGTTCAACAAGACAGGGATCAGATACGCAGTATTTT. Residues: CASSSTRQGSDTQYF.

The V and J genes are TRBV19 and TRBJ1-2, with D possibly matching TRBD1 (5 bases). CDR3 size: 13 residues. V lost 11 bases and J lost 5, with 18 bases in between. CDR1 LNHDA and CDR2 SQIVND come from the germline V gene (reference sequence). The CDR3 here is CAGGPGRGYGYTF. CDR3 sequence (DNA): TGTGCCGGAGGCCCGGGGAGGGGATATGGCTACACCTTC.

This chain uses TRBV6-5 with TRBJ1-3; weak D call: TRBD1 (6 bases). This CDR3 is built from 14 residues. Between the trimmed V and J ends, which lost 5 bases and 1 base, there was a span of 9 bases. Germline CDR1 is MNHEY and CDR2 is SVGAGI. CDR3 coding DNA: TGTGCCAGCAGTCGCCAGGGGTCTGGAAACACCATATATTTT. It translates to CASSRQGSGNTIYF.

V gene TRBV15 combines with J gene TRBJ2-5; D is uncertain. Germline lookup yields CDR1 LNHNV and CDR2 YYDKDF (reference sequence). The V end lost 5 bases, the J end lost 5 bases, and 18 bases lay between the germline ends. The length of the CDR3 is 15 residues. CDR3 region: CATSRGPEPWETQYF. CDR3 nucleotides: TGTGCCACCAGCCGAGGCCCGGAGCCCTGGGAGACCCAGTACTTC.

V usage is TRBV10-3 and J usage is TRBJ2-7; the match to TRBD2 covers 8 bases. The germline V gene encodes CDR1 ENHRY and CDR2 SYGVKD. J gave up 12 bases and V 0 bases, and 4 bases lay outside the gene matches. This CDR3 has 12 residues. This CDR3 reads CAISESMREAYF. DNA of the CDR3: TGTGCCATCAGTGAGTCGATGCGGGAGGCGTACTTC.

This clone was observed once. The J gene is TRBJ2-3, the V gene TRBV9; TRBD2 matches at 12 bases. V lost 6 bases and J lost 4; bases outside the gene matches: 6. The CDR3 runs to 15 residues. Germline V gene lookup returns CDR1 SGDLS and CDR2 YYNGEE. For the CDR3, the DNA is TGTGCCAGCAACCCTAGCGGGGGGGTGCCAGATACGCAGTATTTT. Amino acid sequence: CASNPSGGVPDTQYF. The complete variable domain, with remaining parts taken from reference TRBV9 and TRBJ2-3, reads DSGVTQTPKHLITATGQRVTLRCSPRSGDLSVYWYQQSLDQGLQFLIQYYNGEERAKGNILERFSAQQFPDLHSELNLSSLELGDSALYFCASNPSGGVPDTQYFGPGTRLTVL.

V is TRBV13 and J is TRBJ1-2, with a possible D match to TRBD1 (6 bases). CDR1 is PRHDT and CDR2 is FYEKMQ in the germline V gene (reference sequence). The CDR3 covers 14 residues. The ends were cut back, 5 bases at V and 5 bases at J, with 15 bases in the middle. As DNA, the CDR3 is TGTGCCAGCAGCATCGTACAGGGAGGGTATGGCTACACCTTC. This translates into CASSIVQGGYGYTF.